These T cell receptor beta chains were read from a single sample in a study of CD8 T cells in Susac syndrome. TCRdb reprocessed the immunoSEQ multiplex PCR reads via MiXCR and lists one record per CDR3 protein. Of about 150,000 distinct CDR3 sequences in the sample, about 95% are singletons; the top ten hold 0.15%. The sequencing input was CD8+ T cells from PBMCs. Every receptor here comes from a human donor with multiple sclerosis. Each CDR3 is given with its conserved first and last residue. Fields, in order: J gene, V gene, D gene, CDR3 protein. The D gene is left open where the match is weak.

j_call: TRBJ2-3
v_call: TRBV5-6
d_call: -
cdr3_aa: CASIGGPDTQYF

j_call: TRBJ2-7
v_call: TRBV3-1
d_call: -
cdr3_aa: CASSQETGYDEQYF

j_call: TRBJ2-5
v_call: TRBV5-4
d_call: TRBD2
cdr3_aa: CASSLTGGAIETQYF

j_call: TRBJ2-2
v_call: TRBV7-9
d_call: TRBD1
cdr3_aa: CASSRDRDPFF

j_call: TRBJ1-2
v_call: TRBV7-9
d_call: -
cdr3_aa: CASSFPSGYTF

j_call: TRBJ1-1
v_call: TRBV3-1
d_call: -
cdr3_aa: CASSAGAEAFF

j_call: TRBJ1-1
v_call: TRBV20-1
d_call: -
cdr3_aa: CSARMGNTEAFF

j_call: TRBJ1-1
v_call: TRBV18
d_call: -
cdr3_aa: CASSPPDGANIAFF

j_call: TRBJ2-5
v_call: TRBV30
d_call: TRBD2
cdr3_aa: CASSPWGGETQYF

j_call: TRBJ1-6
v_call: TRBV13
d_call: -
cdr3_aa: CASSLRLGEAKSNSPLHF

j_call: TRBJ2-1
v_call: TRBV7-3
d_call: -
cdr3_aa: CASSSSFRDEQFF

j_call: TRBJ1-1
v_call: TRBV29-1
d_call: TRBD1
cdr3_aa: CRGQGANTEAFF

j_call: TRBJ2-5
v_call: TRBV11-2
d_call: -
cdr3_aa: CASSLTRWETQYF

j_call: TRBJ2-5
v_call: TRBV4-1
d_call: -
cdr3_aa: CASSQDGRAKETQYF

j_call: TRBJ1-4
v_call: TRBV2
d_call: -
cdr3_aa: CASVVNAWNEKLFF

j_call: TRBJ1-5
v_call: TRBV5-1
d_call: -
cdr3_aa: CASSLGTTNNQPQHF

j_call: TRBJ1-1
v_call: TRBV12-3/TRBV12-4
d_call: -
cdr3_aa: CASSRPGTVNTEAFF

j_call: TRBJ2-3
v_call: TRBV7-2
d_call: -
cdr3_aa: CASSPLPGWDTQYF

j_call: TRBJ1-1
v_call: TRBV29-1
d_call: -
cdr3_aa: CSVEQGSSEAFF

j_call: TRBJ2-1
v_call: TRBV18
d_call: -
cdr3_aa: CASSPDHIYNEQFF

j_call: TRBJ1-1
v_call: TRBV13
d_call: -
cdr3_aa: CASSSDGPMNTEAFF

j_call: TRBJ2-7
v_call: TRBV27
d_call: TRBD2
cdr3_aa: CASSLRRLAGEQYF

j_call: TRBJ2-1
v_call: TRBV7-8
d_call: -
cdr3_aa: CASSPRGPAINEQFF

j_call: TRBJ1-2
v_call: TRBV20-1
d_call: -
cdr3_aa: CSAGPTLWRGYTF

j_call: TRBJ2-5
v_call: TRBV7-6
d_call: -
cdr3_aa: CASSALGGSRETQYF

j_call: TRBJ1-2
v_call: TRBV3-1
d_call: -
cdr3_aa: CASSQDETVPLYGYTF

j_call: TRBJ2-2
v_call: TRBV20-1
d_call: -
cdr3_aa: CSATPEENTGELFF

j_call: TRBJ1-6
v_call: TRBV20-1
d_call: -
cdr3_aa: CSAGKEYF

j_call: TRBJ2-3
v_call: TRBV19
d_call: -
cdr3_aa: CSSGSDTQYF

j_call: TRBJ2-5
v_call: TRBV6-4
d_call: -
cdr3_aa: CASSRLKETQYF

j_call: TRBJ2-3
v_call: TRBV7-9
d_call: -
cdr3_aa: CASSLLSGSTDTQYF

j_call: TRBJ2-3
v_call: TRBV21-1
d_call: -
cdr3_aa: CASSKSARAIEGSTDTQYF

j_call: TRBJ1-1
v_call: TRBV7-8
d_call: -
cdr3_aa: CASSSDTLEAFF

j_call: TRBJ1-2
v_call: TRBV29-1
d_call: -
cdr3_aa: CSVVEGAYGYTF

j_call: TRBJ2-2
v_call: TRBV7-6
d_call: -
cdr3_aa: CASSFENTGELFF

j_call: TRBJ2-3
v_call: TRBV27
d_call: -
cdr3_aa: CASRPTGNTDTQYF

j_call: TRBJ2-5
v_call: TRBV7-9
d_call: -
cdr3_aa: CASSGSAQETQYF

j_call: TRBJ2-5
v_call: TRBV6-1
d_call: TRBD2
cdr3_aa: CASSVSSGEQETQYF

j_call: TRBJ1-1
v_call: TRBV6-5
d_call: -
cdr3_aa: CASRERGFNTEAFF

j_call: TRBJ2-1
v_call: TRBV24-1
d_call: TRBD1
cdr3_aa: CATMTQGALYNEQFF

j_call: TRBJ1-1
v_call: TRBV29-1
d_call: -
cdr3_aa: CSVGTNTEAFF

j_call: TRBJ1-3
v_call: TRBV7-9
d_call: -
cdr3_aa: CASSHSSGNTIYF

j_call: TRBJ1-1
v_call: TRBV30
d_call: -
cdr3_aa: CAWSVFPFGGALAEAFF

j_call: TRBJ2-1
v_call: TRBV6-1
d_call: TRBD2
cdr3_aa: CASSPETSGAYNEQFF

j_call: TRBJ2-2
v_call: TRBV9
d_call: TRBD1
cdr3_aa: CASSVDPTGGGGELFF

j_call: TRBJ2-2
v_call: TRBV5-1
d_call: -
cdr3_aa: CASSFHPHYTGELFF